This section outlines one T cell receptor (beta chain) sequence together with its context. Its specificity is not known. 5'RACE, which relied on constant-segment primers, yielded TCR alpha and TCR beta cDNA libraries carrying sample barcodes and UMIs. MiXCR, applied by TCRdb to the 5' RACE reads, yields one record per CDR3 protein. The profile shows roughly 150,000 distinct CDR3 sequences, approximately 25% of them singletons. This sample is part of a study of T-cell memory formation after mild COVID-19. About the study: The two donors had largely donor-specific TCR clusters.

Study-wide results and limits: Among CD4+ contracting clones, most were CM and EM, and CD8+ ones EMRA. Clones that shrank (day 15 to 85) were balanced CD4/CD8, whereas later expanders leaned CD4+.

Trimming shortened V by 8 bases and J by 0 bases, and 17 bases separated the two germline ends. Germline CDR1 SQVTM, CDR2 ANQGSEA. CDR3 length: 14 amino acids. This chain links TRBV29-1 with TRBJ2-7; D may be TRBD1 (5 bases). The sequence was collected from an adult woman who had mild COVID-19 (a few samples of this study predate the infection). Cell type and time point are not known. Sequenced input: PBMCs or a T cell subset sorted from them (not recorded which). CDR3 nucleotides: TGCAGCTTCATCCCTCCGGACACCTCCTACGAGCAGTACTTC. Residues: CSFIPPDTSYEQYF.